This TCR beta chain comes out of a study of OX40 agonist ivuxolimab in advanced cancers. About the study: Eligibility rules accepted prior anti-PD-1, anti-PD-L1 or anti-CTLA-4 therapy, and roughly 40% had some.

The trim removed 5 bases at V and 5 bases at J, leaving 8 bases unmatched. Germline lookup yields CDR1 SGHAT and CDR2 FQNNGV. This CDR3 has 16 residues. The repertoire was sequenced with immunoSEQ multiplex PCR; TCRdb's copy has only in-frame clones and lacks some. The data show fewer than 45,000 clones, with 82% seen just once and more than 2% held by the top ten. V usage is TRBV11-2 and J usage is TRBJ2-1; 11 nucleotides line up with TRBD2. The origin of this receptor is an adult with an advanced solid tumor such as melanoma, head and neck, liver or kidney cancer. The sequences come from CD4+ or CD8+ T cells sorted from blood, collected in a trial of the OX40 agonist ivuxolimab. CDR3 DNA sequence: TGTGCCAGCAGCCGAGATCTAGCGGGGGGCGACAATGAGCAGTTCTTC. Protein product: CASSRDLAGGDNEQFF.